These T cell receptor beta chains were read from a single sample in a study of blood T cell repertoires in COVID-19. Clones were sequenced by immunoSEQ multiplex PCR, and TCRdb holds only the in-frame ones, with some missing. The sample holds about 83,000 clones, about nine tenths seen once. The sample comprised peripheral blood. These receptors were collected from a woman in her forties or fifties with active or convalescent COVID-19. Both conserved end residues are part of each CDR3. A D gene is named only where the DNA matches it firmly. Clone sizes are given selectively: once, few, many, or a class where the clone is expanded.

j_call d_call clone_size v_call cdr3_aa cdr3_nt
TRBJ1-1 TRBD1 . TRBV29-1 CSVLTGESEAFF TGCAGCGTCCTGACAGGGGAGTCAGAAGCTTTCTTT
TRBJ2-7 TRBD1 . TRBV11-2 CASSLDGTVYEQYF TGTGCCAGCAGCTTAGATGGGACAGTCTACGAGCAGTACTTC
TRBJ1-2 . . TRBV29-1 CSVQEGYGYTF TGCAGCGTGCAGGAGGGCTATGGCTACACCTTC
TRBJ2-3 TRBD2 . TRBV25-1 CASSEWTSRGTDTQYF TGTGCCAGCAGTGAGTGGACTAGCCGGGGCACAGATACGCAGTATTTT
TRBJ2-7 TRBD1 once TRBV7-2 CASSLLTGETYEQYF TGTGCCAGCAGCTTACTTACAGGGGAGACCTACGAGCAGTACTTC
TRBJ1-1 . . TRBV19 CASSMVWGPTEAFF TGTGCCAGTAGTATGGTCTGGGGGCCCACTGAAGCTTTCTTT
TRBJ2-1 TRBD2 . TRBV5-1 CASSASGGRVNEQFF TGCGCCAGCAGCGCTAGCGGGGGTCGGGTCAATGAGCAGTTCTTC
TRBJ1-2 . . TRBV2 CASKGQYYGYTF TGTGCCAGCAAAGGACAGTACTATGGCTACACCTTC
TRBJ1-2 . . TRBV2 CASSGRRGSYGYTF TGTGCCAGCAGTGGTAGGAGGGGATCCTATGGCTACACCTTC
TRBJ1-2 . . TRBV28 CASSFQGPNYGYTF TGTGCCAGCAGTTTTCAGGGGCCCAACTATGGCTACACCTTC
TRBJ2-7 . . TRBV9 CASSVEGKQGEQYF TGTGCCAGCAGCGTAGAGGGAAAACAGGGCGAGCAGTACTTC
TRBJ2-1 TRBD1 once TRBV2 CASSPGQGRNEQFF TGTGCCAGCAGCCCGGGACAGGGACGCAATGAGCAGTTCTTC
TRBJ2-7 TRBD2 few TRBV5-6 CASSQPGLAYEQYF TGTGCCAGCAGCCAACCGGGACTAGCCTACGAGCAGTACTTC
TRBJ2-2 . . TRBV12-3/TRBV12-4 CASSSGYTGELFF TGTGCCAGCAGTTCGGGGTACACCGGGGAGCTGTTTTTT
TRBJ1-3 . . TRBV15 CATSREKGVTFSGNTIYF TGTGCCACCAGCAGAGAGAAGGGGGTTACTTTCTCTGGAAACACCATATATTTT
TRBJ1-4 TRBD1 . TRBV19 CASSDSRTGSGEKLFF TGTGCCAGTAGCGACTCCCGGACAGGGTCAGGTGAAAAACTGTTTTTT
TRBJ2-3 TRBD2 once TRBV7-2 CASSLAGTSGTTDTQYF TGTGCCAGCAGCTTAGCCGGGACTAGCGGGACCACAGATACGCAGTATTTT